These 7 T cell receptor beta chains were all obtained from the same sample, sequenced in a study of blood T cells in healthy people across ages. A second PCR of roughly 7 to 11 cycles used a sample-barcoded 5' primer and a J-beta primer mix. TCRdb re-called the 5' RACE reads with MiXCR, one entry per CDR3 protein. The sample has 1.5 million to 2 million distinct CDR3 sequences; 35% to 50% are singletons. Sequenced: blood. Every receptor here comes from a human donor in good health.

The DNA for the CDR3 is TGTGCCAGCAGCAAAGCCCGGACGGCGAGCTCTGGAAACACCATATATTTT. Protein sequence: CASSKARTASSGNTIYF. The chain employs TRBV21-1 and TRBJ1-3. TRBV21-1 is annotated as a pseudogene. The CDR3 extends over 17 amino acids.

This clonotype was seen a few times. The chain employs TRBV7-9 and TRBJ1-1, with D hard to call. The germline V gene encodes CDR1 SEHNR and CDR2 FQNEAQ (reference sequence). This CDR3 region has 12 residues. V lost 5 bases to trimming and J lost 7 bases, with 11 bases between them. The CDR3 is CASSESAGEAFF. Written as DNA, the CDR3 is TGTGCCAGCAGCGAGTCCGCCGGTGAAGCTTTCTTT.

V and J are TRBV28 and TRBJ1-3; D is undetermined. This CDR3 region has 15 residues. The germline gives CDR1 MDHEN, CDR2 SYDVKM. Trimming shortened V by 3 bases and J by 7 bases, and 16 bases separated the two germline ends. The CDR3 loop reads CASSLAGPQRNTIYF. Here the CDR3 DNA reads TGTGCCAGCAGTTTGGCCGGGCCCCAGAGGAACACCATATATTTT.

As regards this clonotype: This may stem from a read error, because a much larger clone lies one nucleotide away. The chain uses TRBV20-1 and TRBJ1-2; D perhaps matches TRBD1 (6 bases). This CDR3 region has 14 residues. Germline CDR1 and CDR2: DFQATT and SNEGSKA (reference sequence). Trimming left V 5 bases short and J 9 bases short, with 22 bases between. In nucleotides, the CDR3 is TGCAGTGCTCCCACCCGGACAGCCCATGATAGCTACACCTTC. This encodes CSAPTRTAHDSYTF.

The V gene is TRBV27, the J gene TRBJ1-6; 8 bases fit TRBD1. CDR1 is MNHEY and CDR2 is SMNVEV in the germline V gene (reference sequence). The CDR3 has 16 residues. The junction had 6 bases not matched to a gene; V was cut back by 5 bases and J by 3 bases. The CDR3 DNA sequence: TGTGCCAGCAGTGCCCCGGGACAGGACTATAATTCACCCCTCCACTTT. It encodes CASSAPGQDYNSPLHF.

The J gene is TRBJ2-5, the V gene TRBV6-6, with TRBD1 matching 10 bases. TRBJ2-1 matches the DNA end more closely, so the J call is doubtful. CDR3 length: 15 amino acids. Germline loops: CDR1 MNHNY, CDR2 SVGAGI (reference sequence). The CDR3 sequence: CAGTDGDRGKETQFF. The CDR3 region has the DNA TGTGCCGGCACCGATGGGGACAGGGGAAAAGAGACCCAGTTCTTC.

The V and J genes are TRBV6-6 and TRBJ2-1; D is uncertain. From germline, CDR1 is MNHNY and CDR2 SVGAGI (reference sequence). The CDR3 consists of 11 residues. Trimming cost V 0 bases and J 9 bases, with 3 bases left between them. CDR3 coding DNA: TGTGCCAGCAGTTACTCTTTTGAGCAGTTCTTC. The encoded protein is CASSYSFEQFF.